This TCR beta chain was recorded in a study of T cells expressing NK-cell markers. Study results and caveats: As a fraction of CD8+ T cells, dominant NKG2C+ clonotypes reached roughly 1.0-7.5% in roughly 6 donors. The leading position in the CD3+CD56-NKG2C+ fraction of four donors also went to these clonotypes.

The CDR3 covers 14 residues. CDR1 is LGHNA, CDR2 YNFKEQ, per germline. UMI-tagged 5'RACE template switching yielded the TCR beta cDNA. TCRdb reworked the 5' RACE reads into one entry per CDR3 protein, no DNA. The specimen's table records more than 400,000 distinct CDR3 sequences. In the case of this clonotype: Its antigen is still unknown.

This sequence joins TRBV4-2 and TRBJ2-1; checking the TCRdb D call of TRBD1 is not possible without DNA. This clonotype was sampled from a woman between 18 and 69 years old in good health. The specimen sequenced was blood T cells: a sorted CD56 or NKG2C T cell subset, CD4+ or CD8+ T cells, or bulk PBMC T cells (not recorded which). This CDR3 reads CASSHPPPYNEQFF.